These 7 T cell receptor beta chains originate from one sample sequenced in a study of blood T cell repertoires in COVID-19. TCRdb's copy holds only in-frame clones and misses some; the assay was immunoSEQ multiplex PCR. This table has some 310,000 clones, just under 90% appearing once. The sequenced sample consisted of PBMCs or T cells enriched from blood (not recorded which). The receptors were sampled from a woman in her twenties or thirties who had recovered from COVID-19.

The chain carries TRBV7-2 and TRBJ2-2, with 10 bases fitting TRBD2. The CDR3 has 16 amino acids. Losses at the gene ends were 5 bases for V and 2 bases for J; bases not matched to a gene: 5. Germline V CDR1 and CDR2: SGHTA, FQGNSA. CDR3 amino acids: CASSTGLAANTGELFF. Written as DNA, the CDR3 is TGTGCCAGCAGCACCGGACTAGCGGCCAACACCGGGGAGCTGTTTTTT.

The chain employs TRBV7-8 and TRBJ2-5; D is unresolved. Germline V gene lookup returns CDR1 SGHVS and CDR2 FQNEAQ. The ends were cut back, 1 base at V and 4 bases at J, with 7 bases in the middle. The CDR3 sequence is 13 residues long. CDR3: CASSLESLETQYF. The DNA for the CDR3 is TGTGCCAGCAGCTTAGAAAGCCTAGAGACCCAGTACTTC.

The table lists this clone with a few counts. This chain links TRBV7-3 with TRBJ2-7; possibly TRBD1 for D (6 bases). The V end was cut by 7 bases, the J end by 4 bases, with 17 bases between. CDR3 length: 14 amino acids. Germline V CDR1 and CDR2: SGHTA, FQGTGA. Here the CDR3 reads CASILPNDRYEQYF. In DNA form, the CDR3 reads TGTGCCAGCATTTTACCCAATGACAGGTACGAGCAGTACTTC. Full variable domain (rest looked up from reference TRBV7-3 and TRBJ2-7): GAGVSQTPSNKVTEKGKYVELRCDPISGHTALYWYRQSLGQGPEFLIYFQGTGAADDSGLPNDRFFAVRPEGSVSTLKIQRTERGDSAVYLCASILPNDRYEQYFGPGTRLTVT.

The V gene is TRBV18, the J gene TRBJ1-1; 7 bases match TRBD1. The germline gives CDR1 KGHSH, CDR2 LQKENI. V was pared by 6 bases and J by 5 bases, with 12 bases of the junction left unmatched. The CDR3 sequence is 15 residues long. The DNA for the CDR3 is TGTGCCAGCTCCCGGGACAGCCGATGGTTGACTGAAGCTTTCTTT. Amino acids: CASSRDSRWLTEAFF.

V is TRBV7-2 and J is TRBJ2-2; D is perhaps TRBD2 (6 bases). The CDR3 has 16 residues. V was shortened by 5 bases and J by 6 bases, with 19 bases between the two germline ends. The germline V gene has CDR1 SGHTA and CDR2 FQGNSA. CDR3 loop: CASSPRRADTAGELFF. The CDR3, as DNA: TGTGCCAGCAGCCCCAGGAGGGCCGACACGGCCGGGGAGCTGTTTTTT.

This clone was observed a few times. The chain carries TRBV29-1 and TRBJ1-3; D is possibly TRBD1 (5 bases). Per germline, CDR1 SQVTM and CDR2 ANQGSEA. The CDR3 sequence is 12 residues long. Between the trimmed V and J ends, which lost 7 bases and 0 bases, there was a span of 7 bases. The CDR3 loop is CSAQGSGNTIYF. In DNA, the CDR3 is TGCAGCGCCCAGGGCTCTGGAAACACCATATATTTT.

This clone was seen only once. The chain couples TRBV28 to TRBJ1-4; possibly TRBD1 for D (6 bases). Germline assignment: CDR1 MDHEN and CDR2 SYDVKM. V was pared by 7 bases and J by 7 bases, with 16 bases between. This CDR3 contains 14 residues. CDR3 DNA: TGTGCCAGCAATTTGGACAGTGGTAGTGAAAAACTGTTTTTT. It specifies CASNLDSGSEKLFF.